This T cell receptor (beta chain) was profiled in a study of early T cells in non-severe SARS-CoV-2 infection. For the study at large: Sequenced material consisted of bulk RNA (from unsorted whole blood), and chains were unpaired.

Germline CDR1 reads MDHEN; CDR2 reads SYDVKM. Trimming took off 3 bases at V and 1 base at J, with 10 bases between the two ends. The CDR3 is 16 amino acids. Regarding this clonotype: Its antigen is not known.

The study, taken as a whole, reports: VDJdb matches were skewed toward anti-spike CD8 T cell responses.

Each single cDNA molecule received a unique molecular identifier. MiXCR, run by TCRdb on the 5' RACE reads, gives a single entry per CDR3 protein. The sample yields some 87,000 distinct CDR3 sequences, 9.5% to 13% seen once. The rearrangement links TRBV28 to TRBJ2-6, with D perhaps TRBD1 or TRBD2 (6 bases each). Sequences were obtained from whole blood. The clonotype comes from an adult who was a healthcare worker with PCR-confirmed SARS-CoV-2 infection or an uninfected control (not recorded which). The CDR3 nucleotides are TGTGCCAGCAGTTTTCAGGGGAGGTCTGGGGCCAACGTCCTGACTTTC. Amino acid sequence: CASSFQGRSGANVLTF. The whole variable domain, remainder taken from reference TRBV28 and TRBJ2-6, is DVKVTQSSRYLVKRTGEKVFLECVQDMDHENMFWYRQDPGLGLRLIYFSYDVKMKEKGDIPEGYSVSREKKERFSLILESASTNQTSMYLCASSFQGRSGANVLTFGAGSRLTVL.